The text below deals with one T cell receptor beta chain. What it binds is not known. This sample was taken from a study of type 1 and type 2 diabetes patients. Overall study context: Samples came from type 1 diabetic, type 2 diabetic or nondiabetic people, recruited in China. Study results and caveats: In CD4+ and CD8+ T cells, type 2 diabetes diversity exceeded type 1.

Amplification started from genomic DNA. The TCR beta CDR3 region was amplified using 30 forward and 13 reverse primers. TCRdb reprocessed the multiplex PCR reads with MiXCR, giving one entry per CDR3 protein. The sample holds more than 250,000 distinct CDR3 sequences; more than 45% are singletons and the top ten take approximately 15%. With 1 base removed from V and 4 bases from J, the gap between germline ends came to 10 bases. Per the germline V gene, CDR1 is LGHNA and CDR2 is YSLEER. This CDR3 has 14 residues. This sequence joins TRBV4-3 and TRBJ1-1, with D unresolved. This clonotype was obtained from a man between 18 and 35 years old with type 2 diabetes. Specimen: peripheral blood mononuclear cells (PBMCs). In DNA form, the CDR3 reads TGCGCCAGCAGCCAAGGTGGGATAAGCACTGAAGCTTTCTTT. Residues: CASSQGGISTEAFF.